A single sample is the source of the 30 T cell receptor beta chains below, sequenced in a study of T cells in Graves' hyperthyroidism and ophthalmopathy. From RNA transcripts, TCR beta CDR3 regions were amplified. A set of HTBI primers served as the primers for a first-round RT-PCR of the TCR CDR3. TCRdb reprocessed the multiplex PCR reads with MiXCR, giving one entry per CDR3 protein. Among 650,000 to 700,000 distinct CDR3 sequences listed, about 18% were seen once. Sequenced input: blood. The receptors originated from a man between 50 and 59 years old with Graves' hyperthyroidism.

This clonotype was seen only a few times. The chain's CDR3 is CASSDRPQGANTEAFF. The CDR3 DNA sequence: TGTGCCAGCAGCGATCGCCCCCAGGGCGCGAACACTGAAGCTTTCTTT. The chain carries TRBV7-9 and TRBJ1-1, with a possible D match to TRBD1 (5 bases). CDR3 length: 16 amino acids. Deletions cut 5 bases from V and 1 base from J, with 17 bases between. Germline CDR1 reads SEHNR; CDR2 reads FQNEAQ (reference sequence).

To note about this clonotype: A much larger clonotype is one base distant, so this may be a read error. J is TRBJ1-5 and V is TRBV29-1, with D perhaps matching TRBD1 (5 bases). The CDR3 runs 13 residues. The germline V and J ends were trimmed by 8 bases and 3 bases, with 14 bases remaining between them. From germline, CDR1 is SQVTM and CDR2 ANQGSEA. The CDR3 loop reads CSIEIGANQPQHF. The CDR3 nucleotides read TGCAGCATAGAAATAGGGGCCAATCAGCCCCAGCATTTT.

This chain joins TRBV20-1 and TRBJ1-4, with D unresolved. Germline V lookup: CDR1 DFQATT, CDR2 SNEGSKA (reference sequence). The CDR3 covers 11 residues. V was trimmed by 6 bases and J by 0 bases, leaving 2 bases between them. CDR3 nucleotides: TGCAGTGCGGCAACTAATGAAAAACTGTTTTTT. Its translation: CSAATNEKLFF.

The chain has TRBV12-3 or TRBV12-4 and TRBJ2-7; D ambiguous. The CDR3 is made up of 14 amino acids. V was trimmed by 2 bases and J by 2 bases, leaving 10 bases between them. CDR3 sequence (DNA): TGTGCCAGCAGTTTAAGGAATTCCCCCTACGAGCAGTACTTC. Translating it yields CASSLRNSPYEQYF.

This clonotype was observed a few times. The rearrangement links TRBV30 to TRBJ2-7, with D hard to call. In germline, CDR1 is GTSNPN, CDR2 SVGIG (reference sequence). V was trimmed by 0 bases and J by 3 bases, leaving 9 bases between them. The CDR3 is 13 residues long. CDR3 in DNA: TGTGCCTGGAGTGTACCGGTCAGCTACGAGCAGTACTTC. This gives the protein CAWSVPVSYEQYF.

This clonotype was counted many times. The chain has TRBV7-3 and TRBJ1-1; D perhaps matches TRBD1 (5 bases). The CDR3 loop spans 14 amino acids. CDR1 is SGHTA and CDR2 is FQGTGA in the germline V gene. The V gene lost 2 bases and the J gene lost 3 bases, with 10 bases spanning the gap. Written as DNA, the CDR3 is TGTGCCAGCAGCTTATTGCAGGGCGACACTGAAGCTTTCTTT. Translating it yields CASSLLQGDTEAFF.

The J gene is TRBJ2-1, the V gene TRBV15, with 12 positions matching TRBD2. CDR1 LNHNV and CDR2 YYDKDF come from the germline V gene (reference sequence). With 8 bases clipped from V and 6 bases from J, the junction kept 14 bases outside the gene matches. The CDR3 is 17 amino acids. CDR3 in amino acids: CATSIPGLAGGFNEQFF. The CDR3 DNA sequence: TGTGCCACCTCCATTCCCGGCCTAGCGGGAGGGTTCAATGAGCAGTTCTTC. Based on the CDR3 plus reference TRBV15 and TRBJ2-1, the full variable domain is DAMVIQNPRYQVTQFGKPVTLSCSQTLNHNVMYWYQQKSSQAPKLLFHYYDKDFNNEADTPDNFQSRRPNTSFCFLDIRSPGLGDTAMYLCATSIPGLAGGFNEQFFGPGTRLTVL.

In the case of this clonotype: The final CDR3 position lacks the conserved phenylalanine or tryptophan, pointing to a likely read error. This chain links TRBV19 with TRBJ2-3, with D hard to call. This CDR3 is 13 amino acids long. From germline, CDR1 is LNHDA and CDR2 SQIVND (reference sequence). Trimming cost V 4 bases and J 0 bases, with 5 bases left between them. The CDR3 here is CASSKQSTDTQYS. In DNA form, the CDR3 reads TGTGCCAGTAGTAAACAGAGCACAGATACGCAGTATTCT.

The V and J genes are TRBV12-3 or TRBV12-4 and TRBJ2-1; 13 bases line up with TRBD2. With V trimmed by 5 bases and J by 8 bases, 9 bases remained unmatched. The CDR3 is made up of 16 amino acids. The CDR3 sequence: CASSPSPGLAGYEQFF. The CDR3, as DNA: TGTGCCAGCAGTCCCTCTCCGGGACTAGCGGGATATGAGCAGTTCTTC.

This clonotype was seen many times. The chain couples TRBV12-3 or TRBV12-4 to TRBJ1-1; no reliable D call. The CDR3 spans 13 residues. Trimming removed 2 bases at V and 1 base at J, with 5 bases between. CDR3 coding DNA: TGTGCCAGCAGTTTATTTGAGAACACTGAAGCTTTCTTT. Residues: CASSLFENTEAFF.

This clonotype has just a few counts. The chain uses TRBV6-1 and TRBJ2-5; a weak D match, TRBD2 (5 bases). Between the trimmed V and J ends, which lost 7 bases and 1 base, there was a span of 10 bases. This CDR3 has 13 residues. Germline V gives CDR1 MNHNS, CDR2 SASEGT. The CDR3 loop is CASNPTTQETQYF. Written as DNA, the CDR3 is TGTGCCAGCAACCCGACTACCCAAGAGACCCAGTACTTC.

This clonotype showed up just a few times. The CDR3 loop is CASSYDGTNYGYTF. The CDR3 DNA follows: TGTGCCAGCAGTTACGACGGGACTAACTATGGCTACACCTTC. This chain joins TRBV6-5 and TRBJ1-2, with D unresolved. Germline values: CDR1 MNHEY, CDR2 SVGAGI. Trimming shortened V by 2 bases and J by 0 bases, and 7 bases separated the two germline ends. The CDR3 has 14 residues.

The chain links TRBV29-1 to TRBJ2-7, with 9 positions matching TRBD2. After removal of 7 bases from V and 3 bases from J, the junction contained 7 bases not matched to a gene. Germline V gene lookup returns CDR1 SQVTM and CDR2 ANQGSEA. The CDR3 totals 13 residues. CDR3 sequence (DNA): TGCAGCGCCTTGGGGACTAGCAGCTACGAGCAGTACTTC. Its protein is CSALGTSSYEQYF.

The gene calls are TRBV15 and TRBJ1-5, with D maybe TRBD1 (5 bases). This CDR3 has 12 residues. The germline V and J ends were trimmed by 10 bases and 3 bases, with 10 bases remaining between them. The germline V gene encodes CDR1 LNHNV and CDR2 YYDKDF (reference sequence). The CDR3 region is CAIRDPNQPQHF. In nucleotides, the CDR3 is TGTGCCATCAGGGACCCCAATCAGCCCCAGCATTTT.

In nucleotides, the CDR3 is TGTGCCAGCAGCCAAGCAGCTAGGGGCACTGAAGCTTTCTTT. It translates to CASSQAARGTEAFF. V gene TRBV3-1 combines with J gene TRBJ1-1; D perhaps matches TRBD1 (5 bases). Germline lookup yields CDR1 LGHDT and CDR2 YNNKEL (reference sequence). V lost 1 base and J lost 4, with 10 bases in between. The CDR3 loop spans 14 amino acids.

This clonotype was observed at least ten times. The V and J genes are TRBV24-1 and TRBJ2-7, with 7 bases aligning to TRBD2. The germline V gene has CDR1 KGHDR and CDR2 SFDVKD. The CDR3 length is 16 residues. Trimming at V came to 4 bases and at J to 1 base, leaving 9 bases not matched to a gene. CDR3 loop: CATSDARWGGSYEQYF. For the CDR3, the DNA is TGTGCCACCAGTGACGCCCGTTGGGGGGGATCCTACGAGCAGTACTTC.

To note about this clonotype: This may arise from a read error, as a much more abundant clone is one base away. The chain recombines TRBV27 with TRBJ2-4; D not resolved. CDR3 length equals 14 residues. V lost 5 bases and J 5 bases, leaving 13 bases between the germline ends. Germline V gene lookup returns CDR1 MNHEY and CDR2 SMNVEV (reference sequence). CDR3 in DNA: TGTGCCAGCAGTGTCGACACGATCGAAAACATTCAGTACTTC. Translating it yields CASSVDTIENIQYF.

This clonotype was counted ten times or more. The rearrangement uses TRBV7-2 and TRBJ2-7; possible D gene TRBD2, 6 bases. The CDR3 totals 16 residues. Germline assignment: CDR1 SGHTA and CDR2 FQGNSA. Trimming pared 0 bases from V and 0 bases from J, leaving 12 bases between. The DNA of the CDR3 is TGTGCCAGCAGCTTAGCGGGCGGGGCTAGCTCCTACGAGCAGTACTTC. Protein sequence: CASSLAGGASSYEQYF.

This clonotype was counted at least ten times. The CDR3 DNA follows: TGTGCCAGCAGTTTATTACCTAGCGGAGACCTCTACGAGCAGTACTTC. Translated, it gives CASSLLPSGDLYEQYF. The chain uses TRBV27 and TRBJ2-7, with 7 bases identical to TRBD2. The CDR3 is 16 residues long. The ends lost 1 base at V and 3 bases at J; junction bases unmatched: 9. From germline, CDR1 is MNHEY and CDR2 SMNVEV (reference sequence).

This clonotype was counted a few times. This chain connects TRBV4-3 to TRBJ2-1; 12 nucleotides line up with TRBD2. CDR1 and CDR2 from the germline V gene are LGHNA and YSLEER. J was trimmed by 1 base and V by 3 bases; bases with no gene match: 4. This CDR3 spans 17 amino acids. The CDR3 DNA follows: TGCGCCAGCAGCCAGGCGACTAGCGGGAGTTCCTACAATGAGCAGTTCTTC. This sequence encodes CASSQATSGSSYNEQFF.

The chain links TRBV12-3 or TRBV12-4 to TRBJ2-2; TRBD2 agrees at 7 bases. The J segment lost 2 bases and the V segment lost 5 bases, leaving 14 bases of the junction unmatched. The CDR3 has 18 amino acids. As DNA, the CDR3 is TGTGCCAGCAGTCCCGGAGAACCGGGACTAATAAACACCGGGGAGCTGTTTTTT. Encoded protein: CASSPGEPGLINTGELFF.

The J gene is TRBJ2-1, the V gene TRBV28; 10 bases map to TRBD2. V was clipped by 3 bases and J by 4 bases; unmatched bases: 15. The germline CDR1 and CDR2 sequences are MDHEN and SYDVKM. The CDR3 spans 19 residues. The chain's CDR3 is CASSFGIASGSSKYNEQFF. CDR3 nucleotide sequence: TGTGCCAGCAGTTTTGGGATTGCTAGCGGGAGCTCAAAATACAATGAGCAGTTCTTC.

This clonotype has ten or more counts. The gene calls are TRBV12-5 and TRBJ2-1; 15 bases fit TRBD2. CDR1 LGHNT and CDR2 FRNRAP come from the germline V gene. V trimming: 0 bases; J trimming: 3 bases; junction bases outside the gene matches: 9. The CDR3 consists of 20 residues. The CDR3 here is CASGLVAGLAGGSGYNEQFF. The CDR3 region has the DNA TGTGCTAGTGGTTTGGTAGCCGGACTAGCGGGAGGGTCTGGCTACAATGAGCAGTTCTTC.

This clonotype was seen repeatedly, ten times or more. J is TRBJ2-1 and V is TRBV2; TRBD2 matches 15 bases. Per germline, CDR1 SNHLY and CDR2 FYNNEI. The CDR3 runs to 14 residues. The V gene end was trimmed by 4 bases and the J gene end by 10 bases; junction bases not matched to a gene: 2. CDR3 DNA sequence: TGTGCCAGCAGTGCCGGGACTAGCGGGAGGGAGCAGTTCTTC. Its protein is CASSAGTSGREQFF.

This clonotype was recorded a few times. The chain links TRBV6-5 to TRBJ1-1; 8 bases agree with TRBD1. V lost 2 bases to trimming and J lost 13 bases; unmatched junction nucleotides: 6. Germline assignment: CDR1 MNHEY and CDR2 SVGAGI. This CDR3 has 12 amino acids. CDR3 nucleotides: TGTGCCAGCAGTTACGGGGCAGGGGGCCGTTTCTTT. Its protein is CASSYGAGGRFF.

This clonotype was found many times. J is TRBJ1-1 and V is TRBV9; the D is unclear. This CDR3 is built from 14 residues. Germline V lookup: CDR1 SGDLS, CDR2 YYNGEE. Trimming stripped 1 base from V and 0 bases from J, with 7 bases between. CDR3 amino acids: CASSVSGMNTEAFF. The DNA for the CDR3 is TGTGCCAGCAGCGTATCAGGAATGAACACTGAAGCTTTCTTT.

This chain connects TRBV20-1 to TRBJ1-1; D not resolved. Trimming took off 7 bases at V and 1 base at J, with 10 bases between the two ends. The germline gives CDR1 DFQATT, CDR2 SNEGSKA (reference sequence). CDR3 length equals 12 residues. DNA for the CDR3: TGCAGTGTATCGCCGGGGAACACTGAAGCTTTCTTT. Amino acid sequence: CSVSPGNTEAFF.

As for this clonotype: This may arise from a read error, as a much more abundant clone is one base away. The CDR3 does not close with the conserved phenylalanine or tryptophan, likely indicating a read error. V usage is TRBV18 and J usage is TRBJ2-5; 9 bases match TRBD2. Germline CDR1 is KGHSH and CDR2 is LQKENI. The V gene end was trimmed by 6 bases and the J gene end by 2 bases; junction bases not matched to a gene: 7. This CDR3 is 15 amino acids long. The CDR3 region is CASSPTLAGQETQYS. The CDR3 DNA follows: TGTGCCAGCTCGCCCACCCTAGCGGGGCAAGAGACCCAGTACTCC.

This clonotype was counted ten times or more. CDR3 amino acids: CASSLEASGSRNTGELFF. DNA for the CDR3: TGTGCCAGCAGTTTAGAGGCTAGCGGGAGTAGAAACACCGGGGAGCTGTTTTTT. V and J are TRBV12-3 or TRBV12-4 and TRBJ2-2; TRBD2 agrees at 10 bases. V was pared by 1 base and J by 2 bases, with 7 bases of the junction left unmatched. This CDR3 comprises 18 residues.

In this sample, this clonotype turned up many times. The chain links TRBV4-1 to TRBJ2-7; 8 nucleotides line up with TRBD2. CDR3 length: 16 residues. Unmatched junction bases numbered 4, after V lost 0 bases and J lost 0 bases. The germline CDR1 and CDR2 sequences are MGHRA and YSYEKL. The CDR3 bases are TGCGCCAGCAGCCAAGATTCTCTAGCGGGCTCCTACGAGCAGTACTTC. Translating gives CASSQDSLAGSYEQYF.